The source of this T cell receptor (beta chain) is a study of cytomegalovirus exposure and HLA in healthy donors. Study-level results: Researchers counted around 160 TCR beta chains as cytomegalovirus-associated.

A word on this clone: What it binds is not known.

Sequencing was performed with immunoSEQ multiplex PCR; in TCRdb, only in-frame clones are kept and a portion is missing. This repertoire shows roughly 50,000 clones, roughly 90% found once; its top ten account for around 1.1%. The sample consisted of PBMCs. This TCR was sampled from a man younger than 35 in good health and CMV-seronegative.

As DNA, the CDR3 is TGCAGTGCTACCCAGGGCGGGGAGCTGTTTTTT. Its protein product is CSATQGGELFF. This sequence joins TRBV20-1 and TRBJ2-2, with a possible D match to TRBD1 (5 bases). Germline V CDR1 and CDR2: DFQATT, SNEGSKA (reference sequence). Trimming cost V 4 bases and J 7 bases, with 7 bases left between them. The CDR3 spans 11 residues.